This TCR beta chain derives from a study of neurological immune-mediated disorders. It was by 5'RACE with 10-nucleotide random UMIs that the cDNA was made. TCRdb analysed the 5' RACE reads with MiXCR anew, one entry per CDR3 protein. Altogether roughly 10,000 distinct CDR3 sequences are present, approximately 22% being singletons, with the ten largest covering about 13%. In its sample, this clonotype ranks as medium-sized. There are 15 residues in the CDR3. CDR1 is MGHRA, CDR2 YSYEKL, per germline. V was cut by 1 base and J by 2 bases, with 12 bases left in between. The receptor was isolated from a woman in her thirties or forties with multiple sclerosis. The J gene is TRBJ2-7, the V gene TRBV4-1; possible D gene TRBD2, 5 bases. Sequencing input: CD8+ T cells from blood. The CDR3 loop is CASSQVGGGTYEQYF. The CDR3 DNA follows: TGCGCCAGCAGCCAAGTGGGCGGAGGTACCTACGAGCAGTACTTC.